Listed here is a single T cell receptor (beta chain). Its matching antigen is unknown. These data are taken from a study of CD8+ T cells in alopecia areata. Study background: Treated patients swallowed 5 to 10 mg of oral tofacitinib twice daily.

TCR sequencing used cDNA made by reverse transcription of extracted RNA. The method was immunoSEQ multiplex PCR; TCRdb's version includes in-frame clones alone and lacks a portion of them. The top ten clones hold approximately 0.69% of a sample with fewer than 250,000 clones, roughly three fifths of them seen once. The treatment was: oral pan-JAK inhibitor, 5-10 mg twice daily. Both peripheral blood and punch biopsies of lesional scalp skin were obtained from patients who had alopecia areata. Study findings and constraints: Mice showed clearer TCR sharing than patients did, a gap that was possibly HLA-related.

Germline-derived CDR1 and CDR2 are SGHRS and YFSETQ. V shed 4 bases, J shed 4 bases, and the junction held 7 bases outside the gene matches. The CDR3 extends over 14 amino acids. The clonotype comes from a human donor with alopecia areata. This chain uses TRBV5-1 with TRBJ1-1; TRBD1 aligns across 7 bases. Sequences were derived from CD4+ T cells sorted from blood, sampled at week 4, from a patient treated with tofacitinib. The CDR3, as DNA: TGCGCCAGCAGCCCGGCAGGGGGAAGCACTGAAGCTTTCTTT. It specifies CASSPAGGSTEAFF.